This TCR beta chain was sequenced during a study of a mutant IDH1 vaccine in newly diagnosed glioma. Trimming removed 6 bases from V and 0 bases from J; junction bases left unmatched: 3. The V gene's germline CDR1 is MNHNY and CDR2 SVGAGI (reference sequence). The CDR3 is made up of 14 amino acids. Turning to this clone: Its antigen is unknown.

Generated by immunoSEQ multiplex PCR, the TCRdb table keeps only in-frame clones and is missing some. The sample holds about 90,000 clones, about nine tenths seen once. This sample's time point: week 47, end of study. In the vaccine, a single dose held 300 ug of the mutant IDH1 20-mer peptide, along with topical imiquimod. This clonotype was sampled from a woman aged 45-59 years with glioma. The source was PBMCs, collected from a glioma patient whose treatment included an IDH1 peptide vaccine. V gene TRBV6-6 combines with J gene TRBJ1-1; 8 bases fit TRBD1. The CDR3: CASRRQGMNTEAFF. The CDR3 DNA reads TGTGCCAGCAGAAGACAGGGGATGAACACTGAAGCTTTCTTT.